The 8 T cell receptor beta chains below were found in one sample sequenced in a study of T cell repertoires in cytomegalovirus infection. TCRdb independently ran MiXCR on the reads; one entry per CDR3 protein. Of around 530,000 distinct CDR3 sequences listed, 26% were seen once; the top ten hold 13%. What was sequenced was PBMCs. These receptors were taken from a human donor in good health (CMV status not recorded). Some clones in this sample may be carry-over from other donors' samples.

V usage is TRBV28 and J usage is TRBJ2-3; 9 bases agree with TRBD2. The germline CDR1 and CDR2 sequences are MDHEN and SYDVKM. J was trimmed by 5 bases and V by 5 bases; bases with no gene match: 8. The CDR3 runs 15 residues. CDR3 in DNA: TGTGCCAGCAGTAGTAGCGGGAGTGGTATAGATACGCAGTATTTT. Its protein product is CASSSSGSGIDTQYF. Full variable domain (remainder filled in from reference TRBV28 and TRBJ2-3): DVKVTQSSRYLVKRTGEKVFLECVQDMDHENMFWYRQDPGLGLRLIYFSYDVKMKEKGDIPEGYSVSREKKERFSLILESASTNQTSMYLCASSSSGSGIDTQYFGPGTRLTVL.

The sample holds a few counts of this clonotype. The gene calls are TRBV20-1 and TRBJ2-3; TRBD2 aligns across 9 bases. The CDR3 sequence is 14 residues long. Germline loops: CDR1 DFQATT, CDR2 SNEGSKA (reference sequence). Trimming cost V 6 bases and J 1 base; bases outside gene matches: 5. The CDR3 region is CSAHGLARTDTQYF. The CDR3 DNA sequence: TGCAGTGCGCACGGACTAGCGCGCACAGATACGCAGTATTTT.

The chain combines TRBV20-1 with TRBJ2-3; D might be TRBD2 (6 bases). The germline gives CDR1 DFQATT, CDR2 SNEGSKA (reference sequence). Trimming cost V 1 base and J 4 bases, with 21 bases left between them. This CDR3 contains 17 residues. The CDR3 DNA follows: TGCAGTGCTAGAGGGAGGGGTGGACTTGTCAGAGCAGATACGCAGTATTTT. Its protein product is CSARGRGGLVRADTQYF.

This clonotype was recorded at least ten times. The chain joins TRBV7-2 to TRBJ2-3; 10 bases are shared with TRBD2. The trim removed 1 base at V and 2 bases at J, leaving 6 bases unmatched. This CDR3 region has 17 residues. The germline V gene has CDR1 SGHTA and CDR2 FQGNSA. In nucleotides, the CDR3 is TGTGCCAGCAGCTTAGAGGGACTAGCGACTGTCACAGATACGCAGTATTTT. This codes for CASSLEGLATVTDTQYF.

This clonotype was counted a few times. For the CDR3, the DNA is TGTGCCAGCAGCCGGACTAGCGGGAGTATGGGCAATGAGCAGTTCTTC. Encoded protein: CASSRTSGSMGNEQFF. The J gene is TRBJ2-1, the V gene TRBV28; TRBD2 matches at 13 bases. Germline trimming cut 6 bases from V and 6 bases from J; bases unmatched to any gene: 8. Germline V lookup: CDR1 MDHEN, CDR2 SYDVKM. CDR3 size: 16 residues. The variable domain in full, completed from reference TRBV28 and TRBJ2-1, reads DVKVTQSSRYLVKRTGEKVFLECVQDMDHENMFWYRQDPGLGLRLIYFSYDVKMKEKGDIPEGYSVSREKKERFSLILESASTNQTSMYLCASSRTSGSMGNEQFFGPGTRLTVL.

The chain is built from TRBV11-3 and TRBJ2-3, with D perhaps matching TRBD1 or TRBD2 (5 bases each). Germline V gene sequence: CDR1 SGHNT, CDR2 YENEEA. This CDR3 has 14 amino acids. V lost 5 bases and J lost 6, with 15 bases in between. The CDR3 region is CASSSPGEGDTQYF. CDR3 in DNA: TGTGCCAGCAGCAGCCCTGGTGAGGGGGATACGCAGTATTTT.

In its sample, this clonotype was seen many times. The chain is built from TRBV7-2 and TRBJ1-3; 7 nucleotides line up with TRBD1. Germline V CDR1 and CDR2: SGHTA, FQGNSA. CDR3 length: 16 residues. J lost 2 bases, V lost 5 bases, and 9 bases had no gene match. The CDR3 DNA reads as TGTGCCAGCAGCATAGACAGGGTCATTGCTGGAAACACCATATATTTT. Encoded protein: CASSIDRVIAGNTIYF.

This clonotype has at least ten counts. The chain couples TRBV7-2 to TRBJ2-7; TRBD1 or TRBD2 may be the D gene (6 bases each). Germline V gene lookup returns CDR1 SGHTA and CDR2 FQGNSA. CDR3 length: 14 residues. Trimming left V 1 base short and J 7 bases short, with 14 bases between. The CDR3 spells CASSLGGGLYEQYV. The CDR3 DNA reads TGTGCCAGCAGCTTAGGTGGGGGGCTTTATGAGCAGTACGTC.